One sample yielded the 28 T cell receptor beta chains listed below, sequenced in a study of cytomegalovirus exposure and HLA in healthy donors. 60 Vbeta and 13 Jbeta primers were used in PCR. Profiled with immunoSEQ multiplex PCR; TCRdb holds only in-frame clones, not every one. This repertoire shows fewer than 200,000 clones, about 82% found once; its top ten account for roughly 0.76%. The sequenced sample consisted of PBMCs. These receptors all come from a female donor in good health and CMV-seronegative.

This clone was recorded once. The chain uses TRBV7-2 and TRBJ2-1; 9 bases are shared with TRBD2. The CDR3 sequence is 18 residues long. J lost 12 bases, V lost 2 bases, and 20 bases had no gene match. The germline V gene encodes CDR1 SGHTA and CDR2 FQGNSA. The CDR3 sequence is CASSLSSGGQGLRGVQFF. In DNA, the CDR3 is TGTGCCAGCAGCTTAAGTAGCGGGGGCCAAGGGCTGAGAGGCGTGCAGTTCTTC.

The chain is built from TRBV2 and TRBJ1-5, with unresolved D. Germline loops: CDR1 SNHLY, CDR2 FYNNEI. The germline V and J ends were trimmed by 0 bases and 2 bases, with 8 bases remaining between them. The CDR3 is 15 amino acids. The CDR3 sequence is CASSEAGMGNQPQHF. The CDR3 nucleotides are TGTGCCAGCAGTGAAGCCGGGATGGGCAATCAGCCCCAGCATTTT.

V usage is TRBV20-1 and J usage is TRBJ1-5; no firm D call. The CDR3 contains 10 residues. V was shortened by 5 bases and J by 11 bases, with 10 bases between the two germline ends. CDR1 is DFQATT and CDR2 is SNEGSKA in the germline V gene (reference sequence). CDR3 DNA: TGCAGTGCTTCTACTCTGGCCCAGCATTTT. This encodes CSASTLAQHF.

The chain is built from TRBV28 and TRBJ2-2, with D possibly matching TRBD1 (5 bases). The V gene's germline CDR1 is MDHEN and CDR2 SYDVKM. V was shortened by 8 bases and J by 4 bases, with 17 bases between the two germline ends. This CDR3 spans 15 amino acids. CDR3 DNA sequence: TGTGCCAGCCGTTATGGGGCTTGGGGCACCGGGGAGCTGTTTTTT. Its translation is CASRYGAWGTGELFF. The full variable domain, completed using reference TRBV28 and TRBJ2-2, is DVKVTQSSRYLVKRTGEKVFLECVQDMDHENMFWYRQDPGLGLRLIYFSYDVKMKEKGDIPEGYSVSREKKERFSLILESASTNQTSMYLCASRYGAWGTGELFFGEGSRLTVL.

This clone came up a few times. This chain links TRBV5-5 with TRBJ1-3; a weak D match, TRBD1 (6 bases). The CDR3 is 14 amino acids. V lost 3 bases and J 2 bases, leaving 9 bases between the germline ends. Germline V gives CDR1 SGHKS, CDR2 YYEKEE (reference sequence). The CDR3 DNA reads TGTGCCAGCAGCTCACAGGGTGCTGGAAACACCATATATTTT. Translation: CASSSQGAGNTIYF.

Here the CDR3 DNA reads TGTGCCAGCAGCTTAAATCAGGGTAACTACAATGAGCAGTTCTTC. It is translated as CASSLNQGNYNEQFF. The chain couples TRBV11-3 to TRBJ2-1, with D tentatively TRBD1 (5 bases). Germline V CDR1 and CDR2: SGHNT, YENEEA. The CDR3 length is 15 residues. Between the trimmed V and J ends, which lost 2 bases and 3 bases, there was a span of 11 bases.

This chain links TRBV28 with TRBJ2-3; 8 nucleotides line up with TRBD1. V lost 5 bases, J lost 1 base, and 5 bases stayed unmatched. The germline CDR1 and CDR2 sequences are MDHEN and SYDVKM. The length of the CDR3 is 15 residues. CDR3 amino acids: CASSQPGQGTDTQYF. CDR3 nucleotide sequence: TGTGCCAGCAGTCAACCGGGACAGGGCACAGATACGCAGTATTTT.

The chain has TRBV28 and TRBJ1-6; 7 nucleotides agree with TRBD1. The CDR3 runs 17 residues. The trim removed 5 bases at V and 7 bases at J, leaving 14 bases unmatched. CDR1 is MDHEN, CDR2 SYDVKM, per germline. The CDR3 reads CASSPQKTGLGNSPLHF. The CDR3 bases are TGTGCCAGCAGTCCACAGAAGACAGGGTTGGGGAATTCACCCCTCCACTTT.

The V call is TRBV5-4, the J call TRBJ1-2, with TRBD1 matching 8 bases. The junction had 15 bases not matched to a gene; V was cut back by 4 bases and J by 4 bases. This CDR3 has 17 residues. The germline CDR1 and CDR2 sequences are SGHNT and YYREEE (reference sequence). The CDR3 DNA is TGTGCCAGCAGCCCGGCGGGTACAGGGGGAGAAGTCTATGGCTACACCTTC. Its translation is CASSPAGTGGEVYGYTF.

V gene TRBV19 combines with J gene TRBJ2-3; D call uncertain. The CDR3 spans 14 residues. V dropped 5 bases and J dropped 5 bases, with 14 bases sitting between them. In germline, CDR1 is LNHDA, CDR2 SQIVND (reference sequence). In nucleotides, the CDR3 is TGTGCCAGTAGTCCCAGCGTCCGCATAGATACGCAGTATTTT. Translated: CASSPSVRIDTQYF.

The V gene is TRBV28, the J gene TRBJ2-1, with 7 positions matching TRBD2. The germline V gene has CDR1 MDHEN and CDR2 SYDVKM. This CDR3 has 16 residues. J was trimmed by 0 bases and V by 2 bases; bases with no gene match: 4. DNA of the CDR3: TGTGCCAGCAGTTTACAGCGCGGGAGCTCCTACAATGAGCAGTTCTTC. Translated, it gives CASSLQRGSSYNEQFF.

The rearrangement joins TRBV29-1 to TRBJ2-1, with D unresolved. The germline V gene encodes CDR1 SQVTM and CDR2 ANQGSEA. The CDR3 extends over 13 amino acids. Trimming removed 6 bases at V and 3 bases at J, with 12 bases between. The CDR3 reads CSVPPELYNEQFF. Written as DNA, the CDR3 is TGCAGCGTGCCCCCGGAGCTCTACAATGAGCAGTTCTTC.

This chain connects TRBV19 to TRBJ2-7; D may be TRBD2 (5 bases). This CDR3 spans 16 amino acids. The V end was cut by 5 bases, the J end by 1 base, with 18 bases between. Germline values: CDR1 LNHDA, CDR2 SQIVND (reference sequence). The CDR3 spells CASSEGSASRSYEQYF. CDR3 bases: TGTGCCAGTAGTGAAGGGTCGGCTAGCAGATCCTACGAGCAGTACTTC. Looking up the rest from reference TRBV19 and TRBJ2-7 gives the full variable domain: DGGITQSPKYLFRKEGQNVTLSCEQNLNHDAMYWYRQDPGQGLRLIYYSQIVNDFQKGDIAEGYSVSREKKESFPLTVTSAQKNPTAFYLCASSEGSASRSYEQYFGPGTRLTVT.

V and J are TRBV9 and TRBJ2-7; 11 positions match TRBD2. The CDR3 length is 15 residues. V lost 3 bases and J lost 4; bases outside the gene matches: 6. Germline lookup yields CDR1 SGDLS and CDR2 YYNGEE. CDR3 sequence reads: CASSGGGTSGYEQYF. Written as DNA, the CDR3 is TGTGCCAGCAGCGGAGGCGGGACTAGCGGTTACGAGCAGTACTTC.

This clone showed up just once. V is TRBV19 and J is TRBJ1-5, with D tentatively TRBD1 (5 bases). Germline V CDR1 and CDR2: LNHDA, SQIVND (reference sequence). Trimming cost V 1 base and J 5 bases, with 15 bases left between them. The CDR3 has 16 residues. CDR3 sequence reads: CASSIGAGSRYQPQHF. DNA for the CDR3: TGTGCCAGTAGTATAGGGGCAGGGTCGAGGTATCAGCCCCAGCATTTT. The full variable domain, rest sourced from reference TRBV19 and TRBJ1-5, is DGGITQSPKYLFRKEGQNVTLSCEQNLNHDAMYWYRQDPGQGLRLIYYSQIVNDFQKGDIAEGYSVSREKKESFPLTVTSAQKNPTAFYLCASSIGAGSRYQPQHFGDGTRLSIL.

The rearrangement uses TRBV11-3 and TRBJ1-5, with a tentative D call TRBD1 (5 bases). The ends were cut back, 4 bases at V and 12 bases at J, with 10 bases in the middle. CDR1 and CDR2 from the germline V gene are SGHNT and YENEEA. The CDR3 totals 11 residues. The CDR3 DNA reads as TGTGCCAGCAGCTACGGGGGTTTCCAGCATTTT. Translated, it gives CASSYGGFQHF.

This chain links TRBV6-4 with TRBJ2-1, with D perhaps TRBD1 (6 bases). Germline V gene data show CDR1 as MRHNA and CDR2 as SNTAGT. The CDR3 runs to 13 residues. Trimming cost V 2 bases and J 9 bases, with 11 bases left between them. The CDR3 DNA reads as TGTGCCAGCAGTGACCAGTGGGGGCTTGAGCAGTTCTTC. As protein: CASSDQWGLEQFF.

This clone has a single count. The chain links TRBV5-1 to TRBJ2-5; 9 bases line up with TRBD1. V dropped 5 bases and J dropped 4; count of bases not matched to a gene: 9. Germline V gene lookup returns CDR1 SGHRS and CDR2 YFSETQ. This CDR3 region has 15 residues. CDR3 DNA: TGCGCCAGCAGTTACAGGGGGCAGGGGTTAGAGACCCAGTACTTC. Translating gives CASSYRGQGLETQYF.

The chain carries TRBV27 and TRBJ2-3; perhaps TRBD2 as D (6 bases). The CDR3 length is 15 residues. The V end lost 5 bases, the J end lost 0 bases, and 12 bases lay between the germline ends. From germline, CDR1 is MNHEY and CDR2 SMNVEV (reference sequence). CDR3 residues: CASSLRGSSTDTQYF. CDR3 DNA: TGTGCCAGCAGTCTACGGGGGTCTAGCACAGATACGCAGTATTTT.

The chain recombines TRBV28 with TRBJ1-2, with unresolved D. Looked up from germline, CDR1 is MDHEN and CDR2 is SYDVKM. Trimming took off 3 bases at V and 7 bases at J, with 12 bases between the two ends. CDR3 size: 13 residues. CDR3 loop: CASSLSQVPGYTF. In DNA form, the CDR3 reads TGTGCCAGCAGTTTGTCGCAGGTTCCTGGCTACACCTTC.

The genes are TRBV11-2 and TRBJ2-7; no firm D call. V was pared by 1 base and J by 0 bases, with 13 bases between. In germline, CDR1 is SGHAT, CDR2 FQNNGV. CDR3 length: 16 residues. The CDR3 is CASSLVSQWSSYEQYF. The CDR3, as DNA: TGTGCCAGCAGCTTAGTTTCCCAGTGGAGCTCCTACGAGCAGTACTTC.

This clone showed up just a few times. The chain uses TRBV5-6 and TRBJ1-4; no clear D. Trimming removed 0 bases from V and 0 bases from J, with 6 bases in between. This CDR3 is 15 amino acids long. Germline values: CDR1 SGHDT, CDR2 YYEEEE. Here the CDR3 reads CASSLVSATNEKLFF. The DNA of the CDR3 is TGTGCCAGCAGCTTGGTTTCTGCAACTAATGAAAAACTGTTTTTT.

This clone was observed a single time. V usage is TRBV9 and J usage is TRBJ2-1; D may be TRBD2 (5 bases). V lost 1 base, J lost 8 bases, and 7 bases lay in between. Germline V gene lookup returns CDR1 SGDLS and CDR2 YYNGEE. The CDR3 totals 12 residues. The CDR3 DNA sequence: TGTGCCAGCAGCGTATACGGGGATGAGCAGTTCTTC. It yields the protein CASSVYGDEQFF.

There are a few counts of this clone. The chain couples TRBV7-3 to TRBJ2-7, with 10 bases that match TRBD2. This CDR3 comprises 19 residues. V trimming: 2 bases; J trimming: 3 bases; junction bases outside the gene matches: 16. Germline assignment: CDR1 SGHTA and CDR2 FQGTGA. The CDR3 sequence: CASSLRTVSSGRPLYEQYF. DNA for the CDR3: TGTGCCAGCAGCTTACGAACGGTTTCTAGCGGGAGACCCCTCTACGAGCAGTACTTC.

The V and J genes are TRBV19 and TRBJ1-1; a weak D match, TRBD1 (6 bases). Germline V gene data show CDR1 as LNHDA and CDR2 as SQIVND (reference sequence). V was cut by 1 base and J by 5 bases, with 11 bases left in between. The CDR3 totals 14 residues. The DNA of the CDR3 is TGTGCCAGTAGTATAGTTTCAGGGGTGACTGAAGCTTTCTTT. Its translation: CASSIVSGVTEAFF.

This clone was found a few times. The J gene is TRBJ1-2, the V gene TRBV7-2; 7 positions agree with TRBD1. CDR1 is SGHTA and CDR2 is FQGNSA in the germline V gene. The CDR3 totals 17 residues. The V and J ends lost 1 base and 5 bases, in that order; junction bases with no gene match: 13. CDR3 coding DNA: TGTGCCAGCAGCTTAGTCGGCCAGGGACAGTCCTCGTATGGCTACACCTTC. Its protein is CASSLVGQGQSSYGYTF. Full variable domain (outside the CDR3, taken from reference TRBV7-2 and TRBJ1-2): GAGVSQSPSNKVTEKGKDVELRCDPISGHTALYWYRQSLGQGLEFLIYFQGNSAPDKSGLPSDRFSAERTGGSVSTLTIQRTQQEDSAVYLCASSLVGQGQSSYGYTFGSGTRLTVV.

The V gene is TRBV30, the J gene TRBJ1-2, with 8 nucleotides matching TRBD1. The CDR3 has 12 amino acids. The junction had 2 bases not matched to a gene; V was cut back by 3 bases and J by 5 bases. Per the germline V gene, CDR1 is GTSNPN and CDR2 is SVGIG (reference sequence). The CDR3 protein is CAWRRQGYGYTF. The CDR3, as DNA: TGTGCCTGGAGGCGACAGGGGTATGGCTACACCTTC.

This clone was recorded a few times. V and J are TRBV28 and TRBJ2-5; no clear D gene. The CDR3 is 13 residues long. CDR1 and CDR2 from the germline V gene are MDHEN and SYDVKM. Trimming removed 4 bases from V and 1 base from J, with 7 bases in between. The CDR3 nucleotides are TGTGCCAGCAGTTCAGGCCTCCAAGAGACCCAGTACTTC. It specifies CASSSGLQETQYF.